These 27 T cell receptor beta chains were all obtained from the same sample, sequenced in a study of T cells after yellow fever vaccination (dated by TCRdb to the late 2010s). Receptor amplification or capture employed 5' RACE. The sequencing machine was an Illumina NovaSeq 6000. The raw public reads went through TCRdb reprocessing: fastp at Q25, MiXCR clone calling, in-frame beta chains kept. Rows are combined by CDR3 protein, so each entry shows the most common genes and DNA. Counted in this sample were some 290,000 distinct CDR3 sequences; approximately 11% of them appeared once. The top ten constitute about 3% of the sample. Read against the paper, the sample's treatment or condition label means: live attenuated yellow fever vaccine strain. The specimen comprised CD4+ T cells sorted from PBMCs, sampled 45 days after the yellow fever booster vaccination. All receptors come from a man younger than 35 who received the YFV17D yellow fever vaccine.

This clonotype has at least ten counts. In DNA, the CDR3 is TGTGCCAGCAGTGAAGCCGGCAGGATGCACCAAGAGACCCAGTACTTC. Amino acid sequence: CASSEAGRMHQETQYF. V usage is TRBV2 and J usage is TRBJ2-5; no clear D gene. The CDR3 contains 16 residues. Trimming removed 0 bases at V and 0 bases at J, with 11 bases between. Germline loops: CDR1 SNHLY, CDR2 FYNNEI.

The genes are TRBV28 and TRBJ1-5, with D maybe TRBD1 (6 bases). V was shortened by 8 bases and J by 0 bases, with 14 bases between the two germline ends. CDR1 is MDHEN, CDR2 SYDVKM, per germline. The CDR3 spans 15 residues. This CDR3 is CASQTGDYSNQPQHF. The CDR3 DNA sequence: TGTGCCAGCCAGACAGGAGACTATAGCAATCAGCCCCAGCATTTT.

The chain uses TRBV20-1 and TRBJ2-5, with D perhaps TRBD2 (5 bases). Germline CDR1 DFQATT, CDR2 SNEGSKA (reference sequence). This CDR3 contains 14 residues. Trimming cost V 0 bases and J 2 bases, with 10 bases left between them. CDR3 region: CSARDHRGQETQYF. The DNA of the CDR3 is TGCAGTGCTAGAGATCACCGGGGTCAAGAGACCCAGTACTTC.

The sample holds a few counts of this clonotype. As DNA, the CDR3 is TGTGCCAGCAGTCTTGATCACTCCGAGCAGTACTTC. It is translated as CASSLDHSEQYF. The gene calls are TRBV12-3 or TRBV12-4 and TRBJ2-7; D is ambiguous. This CDR3 is built from 12 residues. Between the trimmed V and J ends, which lost 5 bases and 6 bases, there was a span of 11 bases.

Regarding this clonotype: A junction end diverges from the germline sequence, so it may reflect a read error. The chain joins TRBV6-2 or TRBV6-3 to TRBJ1-1, with D uncertain. This CDR3 has 14 amino acids. Germline-derived CDR1 and CDR2 are MNHEY and SVGEGT. Here the CDR3 DNA reads TGTGCCAGCACACCGGCTAGGGAAAACACTGTAGCTTTCTTT. It yields the protein CASTPARENTVAFF.

This clonotype was observed a few times. The chain couples TRBV18 to TRBJ2-7; no definite D call. V shed 3 bases and J shed 12 bases, with 6 bases lying between them. The CDR3 covers 9 residues. Germline values: CDR1 KGHSH, CDR2 LQKENI. The CDR3 loop is CASSPERYF. The CDR3 DNA reads as TGTGCCAGCTCACCCGAGAGGTACTTC. Full variable domain (remainder filled in from reference TRBV18 and TRBJ2-7): NAGVMQNPRHLVRRRGQEARLRCSPMKGHSHVYWYRQLPEEGLKFMVYLQKENIIDESGMPKERFSAEFPKEGPSILRIQQVVRGDSAAYFCASSPERYFGPGTRLTVT.

The gene calls are TRBV12-3 or TRBV12-4 and TRBJ1-1, with no clear D. V was clipped by 2 bases and J by 10 bases, with 14 bases between them. The CDR3 is 13 amino acids. The CDR3 region has the DNA TGTGCCAGCAGTTTATTTTCGGGATTTACAGCTTTCTTT. It specifies CASSLFSGFTAFF.

This clonotype was seen a few times. The genes are TRBV20-1 and TRBJ2-5; TRBD2 aligns across 7 bases. Unmatched junction bases numbered 11, after V lost 5 bases and J lost 5 bases. In germline, CDR1 is DFQATT, CDR2 SNEGSKA (reference sequence). This CDR3 has 14 amino acids. For the CDR3, the DNA is TGCAGTGCTTGGACTAGAGGTGGTTCGGAGACCCAGTACTTC. Its protein product is CSAWTRGGSETQYF.

This clonotype was recorded many times. The rearrangement joins TRBV10-3 to TRBJ1-5; D not certain. V was pared by 8 bases and J by 2 bases, with 13 bases between. The CDR3 consists of 14 residues. Germline loops: CDR1 ENHRY, CDR2 SYGVKD. CDR3 protein: CAIGTDGGNQPQHF. CDR3 DNA: TGTGCCATCGGAACCGATGGGGGCAATCAGCCCCAGCATTTT.

This clonotype was seen more than once but under ten times. The rearrangement links TRBV6-1 to TRBJ1-5; D gene uncertain. The CDR3 loop spans 15 amino acids. Germline V gene data show CDR1 as MNHNS and CDR2 as SASEGT. Trimming took off 4 bases at V and 0 bases at J, with 10 bases between the two ends. CDR3 sequence (DNA): TGTGCCAGCAGTGTCAACGGCCCTAGCAATCAGCCCCAGCATTTT. Translating it yields CASSVNGPSNQPQHF.

This clonotype has more than one count but fewer than ten. This chain connects TRBV20-1 to TRBJ1-1; D is unresolved. The V gene's germline CDR1 is DFQATT and CDR2 SNEGSKA (reference sequence). V gave up 6 bases and J gave up 5 bases, with 10 bases separating them. The CDR3 consists of 11 residues. CDR3 sequence (DNA): TGCAGTGCACTAGTGGGGACTGAAGCTTTCTTT. Protein: CSALVGTEAFF.

The rearrangement links TRBV30 to TRBJ1-5; D possibly corresponds to TRBD1 (5 bases). The V and J ends lost 3 bases and 7 bases respectively, with 13 bases between them. CDR1 GTSNPN and CDR2 SVGIG come from the germline V gene (reference sequence). The length of the CDR3 is 13 residues. CDR3 nucleotides: TGTGCCTGGAGCGCCAGGGAAGACCAGCCCCAGCATTTT. Its protein is CAWSAREDQPQHF.

This clonotype was picked up a small number of times. V and J are TRBV3-1 and TRBJ1-1, with TRBD1 matching 9 bases. The CDR3 runs 15 residues. In germline, CDR1 is LGHDT, CDR2 YNNKEL (reference sequence). The V and J ends lost 4 bases and 5 bases, in that order; junction bases with no gene match: 8. CDR3 sequence: CASSPWGQGRTEAFF. CDR3 in DNA: TGTGCCAGCAGCCCCTGGGGACAGGGAAGAACTGAAGCTTTCTTT.

This clonotype occurred a few times. The chain couples TRBV5-1 to TRBJ1-6; TRBD1 aligns across 7 bases. After removal of 6 bases from V and 9 bases from J, the junction contained 12 bases not matched to a gene. Germline CDR1 SGHRS, CDR2 YFSETQ. The CDR3 is made up of 15 amino acids. The CDR3 DNA is TGCGCCAGCAATTTGGGGGACAGTACGGGTTCACCCCTCCACTTT. Translating it yields CASNLGDSTGSPLHF. The entire variable domain, with the rest obtained from reference TRBV5-1 and TRBJ1-6, is as follows: KAGVTQTPRYLIKTRGQQVTLSCSPISGHRSVSWYQQTPGQGLQFLFEYFSETQRNKGNFPGRFSGRQFSNSRSEMNVSTLELGDSALYLCASNLGDSTGSPLHFGNGTRLTVT.

This clonotype occurred a few times. The chain carries TRBV7-2 and TRBJ1-6, with a weak D call TRBD1 (6 bases). V was trimmed by 2 bases and J by 9 bases, leaving 14 bases between them. The CDR3 extends over 15 amino acids. CDR1 SGHTA and CDR2 FQGNSA come from the germline V gene. CDR3 bases: TGTGCCAGCAGCTTAAACCAACAGGGTGGTTCACCCCTCCACTTT. This sequence encodes CASSLNQQGGSPLHF.

This clonotype was observed a handful of times. The chain combines TRBV19 with TRBJ1-1; D gene unclear. The CDR3 runs to 16 residues. Trimming shortened V by 5 bases and J by 1 base, and 17 bases separated the two germline ends. CDR1 is LNHDA and CDR2 is SQIVND in the germline V gene (reference sequence). The CDR3: CASSPWMRRPNTEAFF. CDR3 sequence (DNA): TGTGCCAGTAGTCCCTGGATGAGACGGCCGAACACTGAAGCTTTCTTT. Together with reference TRBV19 and TRBJ1-1, the CDR3 gives the full variable domain: DGGITQSPKYLFRKEGQNVTLSCEQNLNHDAMYWYRQDPGQGLRLIYYSQIVNDFQKGDIAEGYSVSREKKESFPLTVTSAQKNPTAFYLCASSPWMRRPNTEAFFGQGTRLTVV.

The gene calls are TRBV15 and TRBJ1-2; D not resolved. The CDR3 has 12 residues. CDR1 LNHNV and CDR2 YYDKDF come from the germline V gene (reference sequence). V lost 0 bases and J lost 5, with 4 bases in between. The CDR3: CATSRDQYGYTF. CDR3 sequence (DNA): TGTGCCACCAGCAGAGATCAGTATGGCTACACCTTC.

This sequence joins TRBV6-5 and TRBJ2-7; D not certain. The CDR3 runs 15 residues. Trimming removed 0 bases from V and 6 bases from J, with 15 bases in between. Germline CDR1 MNHEY, CDR2 SVGAGI. The CDR3 sequence: CASSYSKSGIGEQYV. For the CDR3, the DNA is TGTGCCAGCAGTTACTCGAAATCCGGTATTGGCGAGCAGTACGTC.

This chain links TRBV6-6 with TRBJ2-7, with TRBD1 identical over 10 bases. CDR3 size: 15 residues. Germline loops: CDR1 MNHNY, CDR2 SVGAGI (reference sequence). The junction had 5 bases not matched to a gene; V was cut back by 4 bases and J by 2 bases. The CDR3 DNA sequence: TGTGCCAGCAGTTTGTCCGGACAGGGGGCCTACGAGCAGTACTTC. Translation: CASSLSGQGAYEQYF.

This clonotype appeared a few times. The chain couples TRBV7-8 to TRBJ2-6; 9 positions agree with TRBD1. With V trimmed by 1 base and J by 0 bases, 4 bases remained unmatched. The length of the CDR3 is 18 residues. Germline assignment: CDR1 SGHVS and CDR2 FQNEAQ. CDR3 DNA sequence: TGTGCCAGCAGCTTAGGGACAGGGGCTAACTCTGGGGCCAACGTCCTGACTTTC. This codes for CASSLGTGANSGANVLTF.

The J gene is TRBJ2-1, the V gene TRBV6-5; the D gene could be TRBD1 or TRBD2 (6 bases each). This CDR3 is 16 amino acids long. V dropped 6 bases and J dropped 5 bases, with 20 bases sitting between them. Looked up from germline, CDR1 is MNHEY and CDR2 is SVGAGI. The chain's CDR3 is CASSPGGTLGNNEQFF. DNA of the CDR3: TGTGCCAGCAGCCCAGGAGGGACACTGGGGAACAATGAGCAGTTCTTC.

The V and J genes are TRBV4-3 and TRBJ1-1; possible D gene TRBD1, 6 bases. V lost 0 bases to trimming and J lost 1 base, with 12 bases between them. The CDR3 spans 16 residues. Germline V gives CDR1 LGHNA, CDR2 YSLEER. CDR3 bases: TGCGCCAGCAGCCAAGAGGCAGGGGCCCAGAACACTGAAGCTTTCTTT. Translated: CASSQEAGAQNTEAFF.

This clonotype appeared a few times. The gene calls are TRBV5-4 and TRBJ2-5; D possibly corresponds to TRBD1 (5 bases). The V gene's germline CDR1 is SGHNT and CDR2 YYREEE (reference sequence). Trimming shortened V by 4 bases and J by 1 base, and 17 bases separated the two germline ends. The CDR3 runs 16 residues. CDR3: CASSRPERTSQETQYF. The CDR3 DNA sequence: TGTGCCAGCAGCAGGCCTGAGAGGACAAGCCAAGAGACCCAGTACTTC.

This clonotype was found many times. This sequence joins TRBV20-1 and TRBJ1-4; D is ambiguous. The germline V gene has CDR1 DFQATT and CDR2 SNEGSKA (reference sequence). The V and J ends lost 0 bases and 5 bases respectively, with 7 bases between them. The CDR3 spans 13 residues. CDR3 DNA sequence: TGCAGTGCTAGAGACAGCCTGAATGAAAAACTGTTTTTT. This sequence encodes CSARDSLNEKLFF.

This chain joins TRBV7-2 and TRBJ2-3; D is perhaps TRBD2 (6 bases). The germline gives CDR1 SGHTA, CDR2 FQGNSA. The CDR3 covers 15 residues. V was pared by 2 bases and J by 3 bases, with 12 bases between. DNA for the CDR3: TGTGCCAGCAGCTTAACTTTTCTAGCGACAGATACGCAGTATTTT. Its protein is CASSLTFLATDTQYF.

V and J are TRBV10-3 and TRBJ2-1; TRBD1 is a possible D gene (6 bases). The V gene lost 6 bases and the J gene lost 2 bases, with 11 bases spanning the gap. In germline, CDR1 is ENHRY, CDR2 SYGVKD. The CDR3 spans 14 residues. CDR3 residues: CAISHRDTYNEQFF. CDR3 bases: TGTGCCATCAGCCACCGGGACACCTACAATGAGCAGTTCTTC.

This clonotype was found a few times. The chain carries TRBV5-4 and TRBJ2-5; 7 bases match TRBD1. The V gene's germline CDR1 is SGHNT and CDR2 YYREEE (reference sequence). Unmatched junction bases numbered 6, after V lost 0 bases and J lost 4 bases. The CDR3 spans 15 residues. The CDR3 is CASSLELTGRETQYF. The CDR3 DNA reads TGTGCCAGCAGCTTGGAACTGACAGGGAGAGAGACCCAGTACTTC.